This T cell receptor (beta chain) was retrieved from a study of cytomegalovirus exposure and HLA in healthy donors. The trim removed 0 bases at V and 6 bases at J, leaving 4 bases unmatched. Germline CDR1 and CDR2: SGHNT and YYREEE (reference sequence). The CDR3 sequence is 15 residues long. Amplification used 60 Vbeta primers and 13 Jbeta primers. Profiling relied on immunoSEQ multiplex PCR, and the TCRdb table lists in-frame clones only, not all of them. The table shows fewer than 120,000 clones, with about three quarters occurring only once. Sequenced material: PBMCs. The J gene is TRBJ2-4, the V gene TRBV5-4, with 9 nucleotides matching TRBD1. The receptor was isolated from a woman aged 55 to 70 in good health and CMV-seropositive. CDR3 in amino acids: CASSLGQGVGNIQYF. CDR3 nucleotides: TGTGCCAGCAGCTTGGGACAGGGGGTAGGAAACATTCAGTACTTC.